The 10 T cell receptor beta chains reported below all come from one sample, sequenced in a study of blood T cell repertoires in COVID-19. Only in-frame clones appear in the TCRdb table, and some are missing; sequencing was by immunoSEQ multiplex PCR. The profile covers 470,000 or so clones, with around 85% appearing a single time and roughly 3.1% taken by the ten largest. Sequences were obtained from peripheral blood. The receptors come from a human donor in a cohort sampled during active COVID-19.

V gene TRBV7-3 combines with J gene TRBJ2-6, with a weak D call TRBD1 (6 bases). Between the trimmed V and J ends, which lost 5 bases and 13 bases, there was a span of 15 bases. Looked up from germline, CDR1 is SGHTA and CDR2 is FQGTGA. This CDR3 comprises 13 residues. This CDR3 reads CASSPQGNKVLTF. CDR3 sequence (DNA): TGTGCCAGCAGCCCACAGGGTAATAAAGTCCTGACTTTC.

The rearrangement links TRBV12-3 or TRBV12-4 to TRBJ2-7; possible D gene TRBD1, 6 bases. This CDR3 comprises 12 residues. Between the trimmed V and J ends, which lost 5 bases and 5 bases, there was a span of 10 bases. CDR3: CASSNQGNEQYF. CDR3 nucleotides: TGTGCCAGCAGTAACCAGGGGAACGAGCAGTACTTC.

The chain joins TRBV2 to TRBJ2-5; 10 bases fit TRBD2. CDR1 is SNHLY, CDR2 FYNNEI, per germline. The CDR3 sequence is 14 residues long. The ends lost 5 bases at V and 5 bases at J; junction bases unmatched: 5. The chain's CDR3 is CASSPGLASETQYF. DNA for the CDR3: TGTGCCAGCAGTCCGGGACTAGCGTCGGAGACCCAGTACTTC.

The rearrangement links TRBV18 to TRBJ2-2, with 14 bases matching TRBD2. The junction had 4 bases not matched to a gene; V was cut back by 6 bases and J by 4 bases. Germline-derived CDR1 and CDR2 are KGHSH and LQKENI. The CDR3 length is 16 residues. This CDR3 is CASSWGLAGVTGELFF. The DNA for the CDR3 is TGTGCCAGCTCCTGGGGACTAGCGGGAGTCACCGGGGAGCTGTTTTTT.

The CDR3, as DNA: TGTGCCAGCAGCCCATTCACAGATACGCAGTATTTT. Amino acids: CASSPFTDTQYF. The rearrangement uses TRBV7-2 and TRBJ2-3, with D hard to call. CDR1 SGHTA and CDR2 FQGNSA come from the germline V gene. This CDR3 comprises 12 residues. V lost 5 bases to trimming and J lost 2 bases, with 5 bases between them.

The rearrangement links TRBV10-3 to TRBJ1-1; D is ambiguous. The CDR3 sequence is 13 residues long. V lost 3 bases to trimming and J lost 5 bases, with 10 bases between them. CDR1 and CDR2 (germline): ENHRY, SYGVKD. The CDR3 nucleotides read TGTGCCATCAGTGAACGCGCGGGTACTGAAGCTTTCTTT. Amino acids: CAISERAGTEAFF.

The chain uses TRBV7-8 and TRBJ1-1; maybe TRBD1 (5 bases). The CDR3 is made up of 17 amino acids. Per the germline V gene, CDR1 is SGHVS and CDR2 is FQNEAQ. Trimming shortened V by 1 base and J by 6 bases, and 21 bases separated the two germline ends. The CDR3 reads CASSLDLVGPKGAEAFF. The CDR3 DNA is TGTGCCAGCAGCTTAGACTTGGTGGGGCCAAAAGGGGCTGAAGCTTTCTTT.

The chain joins TRBV7-9 to TRBJ2-2; the D gene is possibly TRBD2 (7 bases). The CDR3 is made up of 16 amino acids. V lost 2 bases to trimming and J lost 1 base, with 11 bases between them. Germline CDR1 and CDR2: SEHNR and FQNEAQ (reference sequence). The CDR3 DNA reads as TGTGCCAGCAGCTTACGGGGGGCGCGGAACACCGGGGAGCTGTTTTTT. This encodes CASSLRGARNTGELFF. Together with reference TRBV7-9 and TRBJ2-2, the CDR3 gives the full variable domain: DTGVSQNPRHKITKRGQNVTFRCDPISEHNRLYWYRQTLGQGPEFLTYFQNEAQLEKSRLLSDRFSAERPKGSFSTLEIQRTEQGDSAMYLCASSLRGARNTGELFFGEGSRLTVL.

J is TRBJ1-2 and V is TRBV2; no firm D call. V was cut by 1 base and J by 5 bases, with 11 bases left in between. Germline CDR1 SNHLY, CDR2 FYNNEI. The CDR3 is 14 residues long. This chain's CDR3 is CASSEEARKYGYTF. The CDR3, as DNA: TGTGCCAGCAGTGAAGAAGCTCGCAAATATGGCTACACCTTC.

This chain connects TRBV19 to TRBJ1-5; 7 bases align to TRBD1. The CDR3 totals 14 residues. V gave up 4 bases and J gave up 2 bases; unmatched junction bases: 2. Germline V gene data show CDR1 as LNHDA and CDR2 as SQIVND (reference sequence). The CDR3 reads CASSSTGGNQPQHF. The CDR3 DNA is TGTGCCAGTAGTAGTACAGGGGGCAATCAGCCCCAGCATTTT.